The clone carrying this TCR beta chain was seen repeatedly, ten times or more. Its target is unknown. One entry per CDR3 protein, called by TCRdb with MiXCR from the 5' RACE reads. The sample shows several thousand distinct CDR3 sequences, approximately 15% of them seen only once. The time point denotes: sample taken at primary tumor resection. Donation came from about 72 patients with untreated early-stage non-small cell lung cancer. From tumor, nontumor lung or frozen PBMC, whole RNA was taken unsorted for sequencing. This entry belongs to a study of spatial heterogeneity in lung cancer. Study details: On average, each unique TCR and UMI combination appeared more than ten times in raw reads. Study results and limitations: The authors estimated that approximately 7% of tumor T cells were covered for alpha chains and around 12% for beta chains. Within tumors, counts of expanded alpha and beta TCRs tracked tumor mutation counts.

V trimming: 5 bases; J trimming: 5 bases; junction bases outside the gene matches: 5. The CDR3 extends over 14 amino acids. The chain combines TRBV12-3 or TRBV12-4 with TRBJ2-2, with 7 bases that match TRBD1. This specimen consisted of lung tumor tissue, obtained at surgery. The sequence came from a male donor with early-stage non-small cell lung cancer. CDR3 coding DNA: TGTGCCAGCAGTCCTGGACAGGAAACCGGGGAGCTGTTTTTT. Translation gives CASSPGQETGELFF.